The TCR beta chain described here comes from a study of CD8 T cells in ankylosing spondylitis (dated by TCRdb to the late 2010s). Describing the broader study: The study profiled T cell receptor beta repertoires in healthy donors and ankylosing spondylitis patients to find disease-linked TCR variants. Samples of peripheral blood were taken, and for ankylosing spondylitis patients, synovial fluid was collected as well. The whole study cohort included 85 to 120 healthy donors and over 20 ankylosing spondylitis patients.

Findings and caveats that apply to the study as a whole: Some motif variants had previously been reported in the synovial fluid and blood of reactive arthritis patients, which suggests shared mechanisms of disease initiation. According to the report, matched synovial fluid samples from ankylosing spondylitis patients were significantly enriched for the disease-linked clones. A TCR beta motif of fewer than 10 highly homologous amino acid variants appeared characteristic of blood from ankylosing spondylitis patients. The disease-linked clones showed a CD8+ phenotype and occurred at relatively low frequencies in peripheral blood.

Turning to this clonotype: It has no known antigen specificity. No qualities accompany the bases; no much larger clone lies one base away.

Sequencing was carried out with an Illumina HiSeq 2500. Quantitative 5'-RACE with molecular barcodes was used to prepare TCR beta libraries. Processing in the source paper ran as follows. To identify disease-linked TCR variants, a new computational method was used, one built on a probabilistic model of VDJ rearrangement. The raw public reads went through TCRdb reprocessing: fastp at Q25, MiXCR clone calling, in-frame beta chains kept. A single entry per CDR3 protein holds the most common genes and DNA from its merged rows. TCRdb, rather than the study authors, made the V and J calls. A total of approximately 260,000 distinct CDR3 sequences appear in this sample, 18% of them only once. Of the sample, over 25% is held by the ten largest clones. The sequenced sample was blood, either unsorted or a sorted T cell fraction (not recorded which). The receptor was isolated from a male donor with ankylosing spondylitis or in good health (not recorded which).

The CDR3 protein: CSVFGLADLYNEQFF. The nucleotide sequence is TGCAGCGTTTTTGGTCTAGCGGATCTGTACAATGAGCAGTTCTTC. The V and J segments used are TRBV29-1 and TRBJ2-1; 7 central nucleotides agree with TRBD2. For CDR1 and CDR2, the germline V gene lists SQVTM and ANQGSEA. For this chain, trimming is 5 bases at the V end and 4 bases at the J end, and the number of junction bases without a gene match is 11. From the cysteine through the phenylalanine, the CDR3 covers 15 amino acids. Of the read, only the CDR3 DNA is kept; its 45 bases are in frame from base 1.